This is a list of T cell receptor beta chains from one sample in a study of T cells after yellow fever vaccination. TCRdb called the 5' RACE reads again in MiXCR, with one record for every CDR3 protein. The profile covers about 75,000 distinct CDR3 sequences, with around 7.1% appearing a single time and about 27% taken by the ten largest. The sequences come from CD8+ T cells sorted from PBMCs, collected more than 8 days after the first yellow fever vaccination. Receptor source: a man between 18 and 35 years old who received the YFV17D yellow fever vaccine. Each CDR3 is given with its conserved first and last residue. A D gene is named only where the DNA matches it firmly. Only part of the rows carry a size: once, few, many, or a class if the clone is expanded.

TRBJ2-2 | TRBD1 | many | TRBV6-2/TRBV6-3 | CASRNPGQGDTGELFF | TGTGCCAGCCGGAACCCGGGACAGGGGGACACCGGGGAGCTGTTTTTT
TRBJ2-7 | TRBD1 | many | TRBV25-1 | CASSEYSDRAEQYF | TGTGCCAGCAGTGAATATTCGGACAGGGCCGAGCAGTACTTC
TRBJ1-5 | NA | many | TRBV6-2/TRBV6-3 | CASAPGQLNQPQHF | TGTGCCAGCGCCCCAGGACAGCTCAATCAGCCCCAGCATTTT
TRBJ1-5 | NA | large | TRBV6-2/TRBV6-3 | CASSAGAGNQPQHF | TGTGCCAGCAGTGCAGGGGCAGGCAATCAGCCCCAGCATTTT
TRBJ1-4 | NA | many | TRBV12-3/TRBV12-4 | CASSLTESGGKLFF | TGTGCCAGCAGTCTCACCGAAAGCGGCGGAAAACTGTTTTTT
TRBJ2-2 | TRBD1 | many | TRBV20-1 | CSAARDRNTGELFF | TGCAGTGCTGCCCGGGACAGAAACACCGGGGAGCTGTTTTTT
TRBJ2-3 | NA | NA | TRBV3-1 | CASSQDTRPDTQYF | TGTGCCAGCAGCCAAGATACCCGGCCAGATACGCAGTATTTT
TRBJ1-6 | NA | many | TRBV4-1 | CASSQDDNSPLHF | TGCGCCAGCAGCCAAGATGATAATTCACCCCTCCACTTT
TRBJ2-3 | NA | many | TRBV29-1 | CSVETGWSDTQYF | TGCAGCGTTGAAACAGGGTGGTCAGATACGCAGTATTTT
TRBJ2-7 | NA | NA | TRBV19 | CASSPQAQYEQYF | TGTGCCAGTAGTCCGCAGGCCCAGTACGAGCAGTACTTC
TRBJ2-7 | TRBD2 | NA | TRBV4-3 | CASSQGSGGGHEQYF | TGCGCCAGCAGCCAAGGTTCTGGCGGGGGGCACGAGCAGTACTTC
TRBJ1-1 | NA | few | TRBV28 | CASTPQGINTEAFF | TGTGCCAGCACCCCGCAGGGGATAAACACTGAAGCTTTCTTT
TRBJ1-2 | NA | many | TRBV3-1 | CASSQDGAVAYYGYTF | TGTGCCAGCAGCCAAGATGGAGCCGTAGCTTACTATGGCTACACCTTC
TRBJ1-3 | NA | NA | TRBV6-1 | CASSEERGIGNTIYF | TGTGCCAGCAGTGAAGAGAGAGGGATTGGAAACACCATATATTTT
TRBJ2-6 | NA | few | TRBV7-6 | CASSLEDGALLSGANVLTF | TGTGCCAGCAGCTTAGAAGATGGGGCTTTACTCTCTGGGGCCAACGTCCTGACTTTC
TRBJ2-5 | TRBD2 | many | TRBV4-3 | CASSQELAGQTQYF | TGCGCCAGCAGCCAAGAGTTAGCGGGGCAGACCCAGTACTTC
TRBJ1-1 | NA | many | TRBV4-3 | CASSPQLTGIIDTEAFF | TGCGCCAGCAGTCCACAACTAACCGGGATAATAGACACTGAAGCTTTCTTT
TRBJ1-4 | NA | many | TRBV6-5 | CASSYTRGTTNEKLFF | TGTGCCAGCAGTTATACCAGGGGAACAACTAATGAAAAACTGTTTTTT
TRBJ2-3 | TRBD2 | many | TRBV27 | CASSPRLAGGVDTQYF | TGTGCCAGCAGTCCCCGACTAGCGGGGGGCGTAGATACGCAGTATTTT
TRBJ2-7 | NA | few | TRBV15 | CATSRRGTYEQYF | TGTGCCACCAGCCGCCGCGGCACCTACGAGCAGTACTTC
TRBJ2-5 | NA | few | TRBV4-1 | CASSQPGGLQETQYF | TGCGCCAGCAGCCAACCGGGGGGCCTACAAGAGACCCAGTACTTC
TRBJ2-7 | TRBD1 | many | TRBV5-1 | CASSTGTGNEQYF | TGCGCCAGCAGCACCGGGACAGGGAACGAGCAGTACTTC
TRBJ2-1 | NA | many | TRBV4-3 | CASSQDEAYNEQFF | TGCGCCAGCAGCCAAGATGAGGCCTACAATGAGCAGTTCTTC
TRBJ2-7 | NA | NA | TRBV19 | CASKSTNGYEQYF | TGTGCCAGCAAATCGACGAACGGCTACGAGCAGTACTTC
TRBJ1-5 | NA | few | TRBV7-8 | CASSLVWPSRSQPQHF | TGTGCCAGCAGCTTAGTATGGCCTTCTAGAAGTCAGCCCCAGCATTTT
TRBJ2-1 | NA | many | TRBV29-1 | CSAERQYSSYNEQFF | TGCAGCGCCGAAAGACAGTATAGCTCCTACAATGAGCAGTTCTTC
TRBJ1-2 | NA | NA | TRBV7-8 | CASSLSRGHSGYTF | TGTGCCAGCAGCTTATCCCGGGGGCATAGCGGCTACACCTTC
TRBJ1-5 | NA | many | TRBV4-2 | CASSQEWGGQPQHF | TGTGCCAGCAGCCAAGAGTGGGGCGGCCAGCCCCAGCATTTT
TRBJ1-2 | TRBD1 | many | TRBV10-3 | CAITSGTGYPHYGYTF | TGTGCCATCACTTCGGGGACAGGGTATCCTCACTATGGCTACACCTTC
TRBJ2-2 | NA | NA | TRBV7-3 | CASSREASNTGELFF | TGTGCCAGCAGCCGTGAGGCTTCGAACACCGGGGAGCTGTTTTTT
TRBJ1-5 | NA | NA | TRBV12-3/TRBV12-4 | CASSHGQPQHF | TGTGCCAGCAGTCATGGGCAGCCCCAGCATTTT
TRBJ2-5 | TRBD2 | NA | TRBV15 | CATSRGLAGTQETQYF | TGTGCCACCAGCAGGGGACTAGCGGGTACCCAAGAGACCCAGTACTTC
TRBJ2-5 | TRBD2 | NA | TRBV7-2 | CASSPWAGEETQYF | TGTGCCAGCAGCCCCTGGGCGGGGGAAGAGACCCAGTACTTC
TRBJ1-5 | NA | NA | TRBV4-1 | CASSQRVGSSNQPQHF | TGCGCCAGCAGCCAAAGGGTGGGGTCTAGCAATCAGCCCCAGCATTTT
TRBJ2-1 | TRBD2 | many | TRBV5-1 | CASSSSGGRANEQFF | TGCGCCAGCAGCTCGAGCGGGGGGCGAGCAAATGAGCAGTTCTTC
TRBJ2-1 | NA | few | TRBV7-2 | CASSLTAGLPALEQFF | TGTGCCAGCAGCTTGACCGCGGGTCTCCCCGCCCTTGAGCAGTTCTTC
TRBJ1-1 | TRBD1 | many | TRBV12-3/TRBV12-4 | CASSPPPGQPVEAFF | TGTGCCAGCAGTCCTCCTCCGGGACAGCCCGTTGAAGCTTTCTTT
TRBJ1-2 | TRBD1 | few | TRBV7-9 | CASSSYLDRGQGYTF | TGTGCCAGCAGCTCTTACTTGGACAGGGGGCAGGGCTACACCTTC
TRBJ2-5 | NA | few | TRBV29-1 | CSVDTSQETQYF | TGCAGCGTTGATACATCGCAAGAGACCCAGTACTTC
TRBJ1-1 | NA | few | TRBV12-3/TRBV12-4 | CASSLYWNTEAFF | TGTGCCAGCAGTTTATACTGGAACACTGAAGCTTTCTTT
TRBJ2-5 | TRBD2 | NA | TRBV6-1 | CASSDAAGGQETQYF | TGTGCCAGCAGTGATGCAGCGGGGGGCCAAGAGACCCAGTACTTC
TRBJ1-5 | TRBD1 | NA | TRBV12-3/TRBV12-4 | CASSLTPGDRGPQHF | TGTGCCAGCAGTTTAACCCCGGGGGACAGGGGGCCCCAGCATTTT
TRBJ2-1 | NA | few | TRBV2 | CAFSLGPGTGPYTGEQFF | TGTGCCTTCAGTTTAGGGCCGGGGACGGGACCCTATACGGGTGAGCAGTTCTTC
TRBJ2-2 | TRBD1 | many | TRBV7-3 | CASSSSGQDTGELFF | TGTGCCAGCAGCTCGTCAGGACAGGACACCGGGGAGCTGTTTTTT
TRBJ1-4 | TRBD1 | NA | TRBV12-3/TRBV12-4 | CASSLGQGYEKLFF | TGTGCCAGCAGCCTGGGACAGGGTTATGAAAAACTGTTTTTT
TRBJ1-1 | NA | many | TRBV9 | CASSVESNRNTEAFF | TGTGCCAGCAGCGTAGAGTCGAACAGGAACACTGAAGCTTTCTTT
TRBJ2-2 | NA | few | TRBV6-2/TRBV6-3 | CASSYHPVNTGELFF | TGTGCCAGCAGTTACCACCCGGTCAACACCGGGGAGCTGTTTTTT
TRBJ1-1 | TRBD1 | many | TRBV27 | CASSFTSGTVNTEAFF | TGTGCCAGCAGTTTCACGTCAGGGACAGTGAACACTGAAGCTTTCTTT
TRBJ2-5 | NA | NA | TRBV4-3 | CASSQDWRGQETQYF | TGCGCCAGCAGCCAAGATTGGAGGGGTCAAGAGACCCAGTACTTC